This entry lists 15 T cell receptor beta chains sequenced from one sample in a study of T cell responses to AZD1222 COVID-19 vaccine. Sequencing used immunoSEQ multiplex PCR; TCRdb keeps in-frame clones, though not all of them. The table shows tens of thousands of clones, with 87% occurring only once. The input for sequencing was peripheral blood, taken 28 days after the second AZD1222 dose. These receptors were obtained from an adult who received the AZD1222 COVID-19 vaccine.

The chain has TRBV10-3 and TRBJ2-7; 10 bases map to TRBD1. CDR3 length equals 16 residues. V shed 5 bases, J shed 5 bases, and the junction held 12 bases outside the gene matches. Germline V gene data show CDR1 as ENHRY and CDR2 as SYGVKD. The CDR3 nucleotides read TGTGCCATCAGTTCTGTTCCGGGACAGGGGAAGGACGAGCAGTACTTC. Translated, it gives CAISSVPGQGKDEQYF.

V usage is TRBV6-5 and J usage is TRBJ2-7; 10 bases are shared with TRBD1. Germline values: CDR1 MNHEY, CDR2 SVGAGI. Trimming at V came to 6 bases and at J to 4 bases, leaving 3 bases not matched to a gene. This CDR3 comprises 13 residues. The CDR3 DNA sequence: TGTGCCAGCAGAGGACAGGGGGATTACGAGCAGTACTTC. Its translation: CASRGQGDYEQYF.

J is TRBJ1-1 and V is TRBV7-8; D unresolved. V was cut by 4 bases and J by 3 bases, with 12 bases left in between. There are 14 residues in the CDR3. Germline V gene lookup returns CDR1 SGHVS and CDR2 FQNEAQ. CDR3 in DNA: TGTGCCAGCAGCTCCCGGGAGGGATACACTGAAGCTTTCTTT. Protein sequence: CASSSREGYTEAFF.

This clone was observed a handful of times. This chain uses TRBV19 with TRBJ1-5; D uncertain. Germline V gene lookup returns CDR1 LNHDA and CDR2 SQIVND (reference sequence). Trimming removed 3 bases from V and 1 base from J, with 10 bases in between. CDR3 length: 15 amino acids. The CDR3 loop reads CASSMRRGSNQPQHF. The DNA of the CDR3 is TGTGCCAGTAGTATGAGACGAGGGAGCAATCAGCCCCAGCATTTT.

J is TRBJ2-7 and V is TRBV27; 9 bases align to TRBD1. Germline values: CDR1 MNHEY, CDR2 SMNVEV (reference sequence). This CDR3 is 14 amino acids long. The V gene end was trimmed by 5 bases and the J gene end by 7 bases; junction bases not matched to a gene: 9. This CDR3 reads CASSQGDRDDEQYF. CDR3 nucleotides: TGTGCCAGCAGTCAGGGGGACAGGGATGATGAGCAGTACTTC.

In DNA, the CDR3 is TGTGCCAGCAGAGCAACCTCGCCAAGACGGTTGGCTTTCTTT. Translation gives CASRATSPRRLAFF. The chain employs TRBV6-5 and TRBJ1-1; D gene ambiguous. The germline V gene has CDR1 MNHEY and CDR2 SVGAGI. Trimming shortened V by 6 bases and J by 11 bases, and 22 bases separated the two germline ends. This CDR3 is 14 amino acids long.

The rearrangement links TRBV7-8 to TRBJ1-6; TRBD1 matches 8 bases. Trimming removed 5 bases from V and 8 bases from J; junction bases left unmatched: 8. Per the germline V gene, CDR1 is SGHVS and CDR2 is FQNEAQ. The CDR3 spans 15 residues. CDR3 bases: TGTGCCAGCAGCAGTTCAGGGGGCGGTTATTCACCCCTCCACTTT. This encodes CASSSSGGGYSPLHF.

The chain is built from TRBV19 and TRBJ2-1; possibly TRBD2 for D (5 bases). Germline V CDR1 and CDR2: LNHDA, SQIVND (reference sequence). This CDR3 comprises 17 residues. V gave up 1 base and J gave up 3 bases, with 16 bases separating them. Written as DNA, the CDR3 is TGTGCCAGTAGTATAGCGGAGGAAAGGAAGGGCTACAATGAGCAGTTCTTC. Its translation is CASSIAEERKGYNEQFF.

This clone was picked up a small number of times. The chain employs TRBV4-3 and TRBJ1-1; D call uncertain. Germline CDR1 LGHNA, CDR2 YSLEER. Trimming shortened V by 3 bases and J by 4 bases, and 3 bases separated the two germline ends. The CDR3 is made up of 11 amino acids. Written as DNA, the CDR3 is TGCGCCAGCAGCCAGGGCACTGAAGCTTTCTTT. Protein sequence: CASSQGTEAFF.

The chain combines TRBV10-2 with TRBJ2-7; no clear D gene. V was cut by 7 bases and J by 0 bases, with 7 bases left in between. The V gene's germline CDR1 is WSHSY and CDR2 SAAADI. The CDR3 runs to 12 residues. The DNA for the CDR3 is TGCGCCAGCATAGGCCACTCCTACGAGCAGTACTTC. It specifies CASIGHSYEQYF.

The chain is built from TRBV3-1 (or the pseudogene TRBV3-2) and TRBJ2-1; no clear D gene. The CDR3 runs to 15 residues. V was trimmed by 0 bases and J by 3 bases, leaving 9 bases between them. The germline V gene encodes CDR1 LGHDT and CDR2 YNNKEL (reference sequence). In nucleotides, the CDR3 is TGTGCCAGCAGCCAAGATCTGGCAGTCTACAATGAGCAGTTCTTC. Its protein is CASSQDLAVYNEQFF.

This clone was detected only once. This chain uses TRBV7-9 with TRBJ2-7; 12 positions agree with TRBD2. CDR1 and CDR2 (germline): SEHNR, FQNEAQ (reference sequence). Trimming took 5 bases from V and 6 from J; bases not matched to a gene: 8. This CDR3 has 15 amino acids. In nucleotides, the CDR3 is TGTGCCAGCAGCGTGACTAGCGGGAGATTATCCGAGCAGTACTTC. Translation gives CASSVTSGRLSEQYF.

The chain is built from TRBV5-1 and TRBJ2-2; D is undetermined. The ends were cut back, 0 bases at V and 6 bases at J, with 9 bases in the middle. Germline V gene sequence: CDR1 SGHRS, CDR2 YFSETQ. The CDR3 contains 14 residues. The CDR3 loop reads CASSLGPSPGELFF. CDR3 in DNA: TGCGCCAGCAGCTTGGGGCCGTCCCCCGGGGAGCTGTTTTTT.

The chain combines TRBV5-1 with TRBJ1-2, with D perhaps matching TRBD1 (5 bases). The CDR3 totals 13 residues. CDR1 and CDR2 (germline): SGHRS, YFSETQ. The V end lost 4 bases, the J end lost 5 bases, and 12 bases lay between the germline ends. The CDR3 here is CASSDGAGYGYTF. Here the CDR3 DNA reads TGCGCCAGCAGCGATGGGGCAGGGTATGGCTACACCTTC.

The rearrangement links TRBV21-1 to TRBJ2-7. TRBV21-1 is given as a pseudogene. This CDR3 has 19 residues. The CDR3 bases are TGTGCCAGCAGCCGACACCGGGCCTTTCCTACGAGCGTGTGGTCGGAGCAGTACTTC. This gives the protein CASSRHRAFPTSVWSEQYF.